The 26 T cell receptor beta chains reported below all come from one sample, sequenced in a study of beta chain features in type 1 diabetes. Regarding the study as a whole: All four CD4+ subsets of Type 1 diabetes patients contained TCRB CDR3s that were moderately but significantly shorter.

Antigen specificity for these receptors is unknown. Every bit of the isolated RNA underwent reverse transcription, so sequencing read expressed TCRB transcripts. Clones were sequenced by immunoSEQ multiplex PCR, and TCRdb holds only the in-frame ones, with some missing. Of 600,000 to 700,000 clones in the sample, around 12% are singletons; the top ten hold approximately 0.11%. Sequencing used naive CD4+ T cells from blood. The source is a man aged 25-45 years with type 1 diabetes.

In its sample, this clone was seen a few times. The chain recombines TRBV19 with TRBJ1-5; maybe TRBD1 (5 bases). Per the germline V gene, CDR1 is LNHDA and CDR2 is SQIVND (reference sequence). The length of the CDR3 is 14 residues. V dropped 7 bases and J dropped 1 base, with 11 bases sitting between them. CDR3 sequence reads: CASTPGQSNQPQHF. In DNA form, the CDR3 reads TGTGCCAGTACTCCAGGGCAGAGCAATCAGCCCCAGCATTTT.

The chain has TRBV29-1 and TRBJ1-2; 9 bases fit TRBD1. After removal of 6 bases from V and 2 bases from J, the junction contained 7 bases not matched to a gene. Germline lookup yields CDR1 SQVTM and CDR2 ANQGSEA. CDR3 length equals 14 residues. The CDR3: CSVNAGTGNYGYTF. In DNA form, the CDR3 reads TGCAGCGTCAACGCCGGGACAGGGAACTATGGCTACACCTTC. The whole variable domain, filled in from reference TRBV29-1 and TRBJ1-2, reads SAVISQKPSRDICQRGTSLTIQCQVDSQVTMMFWYRQQPGQSLTLIATANQGSEATYESGFVIDKFPISRPNLTFSTLTVSNMSPEDSSIYLCSVNAGTGNYGYTFGSGTRLTVV.

V usage is TRBV7-2 and J usage is TRBJ2-1, with D possibly matching TRBD1 (5 bases). The germline gives CDR1 SGHTA, CDR2 FQGNSA. V shed 3 bases and J shed 6 bases, with 15 bases lying between them. This CDR3 has 15 amino acids. The CDR3 here is CASSLAGGAGNEQFF. CDR3 DNA: TGTGCCAGCAGCTTGGCAGGTGGGGCCGGCAATGAGCAGTTCTTC.

This clone turned up a few times. The chain has TRBV27 and TRBJ1-1; D is possibly TRBD1 (5 bases). Germline CDR1 is MNHEY and CDR2 is SMNVEV (reference sequence). V dropped 1 base and J dropped 0 bases, with 9 bases sitting between them. The CDR3 has 15 residues. This CDR3 is CASSLYQGLNTEAFF. The CDR3, as DNA: TGTGCCAGCAGTTTATATCAGGGACTGAACACTGAAGCTTTCTTT.

This clone has more than one count but fewer than ten. The gene calls are TRBV20-1 and TRBJ1-1; tentative D call: TRBD1 (6 bases). V lost 8 bases and J lost 11, with 18 bases in between. From germline, CDR1 is DFQATT and CDR2 SNEGSKA (reference sequence). The CDR3 consists of 11 residues. The CDR3 DNA follows: TGCAGTCCCAAAGGGGGAGGGGTCGCTTTCTTT. It translates to CSPKGGGVAFF.

The CDR3 DNA sequence: TGTGCCAGCAGCTTACTAGGTCTGCAGATTAGCACAGATACGCAGTATTTT. This codes for CASSLLGLQISTDTQYF. The chain combines TRBV7-6 with TRBJ2-3; the D is unclear. The germline gives CDR1 SGHVS, CDR2 FNYEAQ. Trimming shortened V by 2 bases and J by 0 bases, and 15 bases separated the two germline ends. CDR3 size: 17 residues.

Only a few counts were recorded for this clone. The chain combines TRBV5-6 with TRBJ2-3, with unresolved D. V was trimmed by 3 bases and J by 1 base, leaving 9 bases between them. From germline, CDR1 is SGHDT and CDR2 YYEEEE. CDR3 size: 14 residues. The CDR3 region is CASSSGLGTDTQYF. CDR3 DNA sequence: TGTGCCAGCAGCTCGGGCTTGGGCACAGATACGCAGTATTTT.

The sample holds a few counts of this clone. V is TRBV7-7 and J is TRBJ2-1, with D hard to call. From germline, CDR1 is SSHAT and CDR2 FNYEAQ (reference sequence). V gave up 2 bases and J gave up 6 bases, with 17 bases separating them. The CDR3 is 16 residues long. The chain's CDR3 is CASSLQPGPWSNEQFF. DNA of the CDR3: TGTGCCAGCAGCTTACAACCGGGTCCATGGAGCAATGAGCAGTTCTTC.

The chain carries TRBV6-5 and TRBJ2-3; no definite D call. Trimming pared 2 bases from V and 7 bases from J, leaving 19 bases between. Germline V gene data show CDR1 as MNHEY and CDR2 as SVGAGI. The CDR3 is 16 amino acids. The CDR3 sequence is CASSYAVSTTIHTQYF. The DNA for the CDR3 is TGTGCCAGCAGTTACGCCGTTAGCACGACCATACATACGCAGTATTTT.

This clone was seen more than once but under ten times. The gene calls are TRBV7-2 and TRBJ2-7, with D perhaps TRBD2 (6 bases). The CDR3 is 14 residues long. V lost 5 bases and J 0 bases, leaving 11 bases between the germline ends. Germline assignment: CDR1 SGHTA and CDR2 FQGNSA. The CDR3 loop is CASSLDGGSYEQYF. The CDR3 DNA reads as TGTGCCAGCAGCCTCGACGGGGGCTCCTACGAGCAGTACTTC. The entire variable domain, with the rest obtained from reference TRBV7-2 and TRBJ2-7, is as follows: GAGVSQSPSNKVTEKGKDVELRCDPISGHTALYWYRQSLGQGLEFLIYFQGNSAPDKSGLPSDRFSAERTGGSVSTLTIQRTQQEDSAVYLCASSLDGGSYEQYFGPGTRLTVT.

This clone was seen only a few times. This chain links TRBV29-1 with TRBJ2-5, with 10 positions matching TRBD1. The V and J ends lost 8 bases and 2 bases, in that order; junction bases with no gene match: 8. Germline loops: CDR1 SQVTM, CDR2 ANQGSEA. The CDR3 extends over 14 amino acids. The CDR3 nucleotides are TGCAGCCACGGGGGGACAGGGGTGCAAGAGACCCAGTACTTC. Its protein product is CSHGGTGVQETQYF.

Written as DNA, the CDR3 is TGTGCCAGCAGCCCAAGGCAGGGGCCCATGAACACTGAAGCTTTCTTT. This codes for CASSPRQGPMNTEAFF. The chain joins TRBV7-6 to TRBJ1-1; D may be TRBD1 (6 bases). V lost 5 bases to trimming and J lost 0 bases, with 16 bases between them. Germline V gene lookup returns CDR1 SGHVS and CDR2 FNYEAQ. There are 16 residues in the CDR3.

About this clone itself: The junction differs from germline at one of its ends, possibly a read error. The gene calls are TRBV7-9 and TRBJ2-7, with D maybe TRBD1 (6 bases). This CDR3 has 14 amino acids. CDR1 is SEHNR, CDR2 FQNEAQ, per germline (reference sequence). The CDR3 bases are TGTGCCAGCAGCTTAGCTGGCCCAAGGGGGTCCCCCGGGTTC. Translating it yields CASSLAGPRGSPGF.

This clone was seen a handful of times. V gene TRBV7-2 combines with J gene TRBJ2-1; maybe TRBD1 (5 bases). The CDR3 consists of 14 residues. CDR1 is SGHTA and CDR2 is FQGNSA in the germline V gene. The V end was cut by 7 bases, the J end by 3 bases, with 13 bases between. CDR3 protein: CASKKGADYNEQFF. The CDR3 region has the DNA TGTGCCAGCAAGAAAGGGGCAGACTACAATGAGCAGTTCTTC.

This clone was recorded a few times. The chain joins TRBV4-1 to TRBJ1-1; TRBD1 is a possible D gene (5 bases). CDR1 is MGHRA, CDR2 YSYEKL, per germline. V gave up 0 bases and J gave up 3 bases, with 11 bases separating them. The CDR3 has 15 residues. CDR3 sequence reads: CASSQDRGPDTEAFF. Written as DNA, the CDR3 is TGCGCCAGCAGCCAAGATAGGGGACCAGACACTGAAGCTTTCTTT.

This clone appeared a few times. This chain connects TRBV9 to TRBJ1-4; weak D call: TRBD1 (5 bases). The germline CDR1 and CDR2 sequences are SGDLS and YYNGEE. With 0 bases removed from V and 3 bases from J, the gap between germline ends came to 9 bases. The CDR3 is made up of 15 amino acids. CDR3 DNA sequence: TGTGCCAGCAGCGTAGCAGGGTCCTCTAATGAAAAACTGTTTTTT. The encoded protein is CASSVAGSSNEKLFF.

This clone was detected only a few times. The chain recombines TRBV2 with TRBJ2-3; 9 bases line up with TRBD2. The CDR3 has 14 residues. With 7 bases clipped from V and 2 bases from J, the junction kept 4 bases outside the gene matches. Germline CDR1 SNHLY, CDR2 FYNNEI. CDR3 loop: CASKERGATDTQYF. As DNA, the CDR3 is TGTGCCAGCAAAGAGCGGGGGGCCACAGATACGCAGTATTTT.

The chain employs TRBV7-2 and TRBJ2-5, with D unclear. V was pared by 1 base and J by 4 bases, with 4 bases between. The length of the CDR3 is 12 residues. Germline V gene data show CDR1 as SGHTA and CDR2 as FQGNSA. CDR3 loop: CASSLGTETQYF. The CDR3 coding sequence is TGTGCCAGCAGCTTAGGTACAGAGACCCAGTACTTC.

CDR3: CAGKRGPNYGYTF. For the CDR3, the DNA is TGTGCCGGCAAGAGAGGACCTAACTATGGCTACACCTTC. V is TRBV6-1 and J is TRBJ1-2; no clear D gene. This CDR3 has 13 residues. Trimming shortened V by 11 bases and J by 0 bases, and 13 bases separated the two germline ends. The germline V gene encodes CDR1 MNHNS and CDR2 SASEGT.

The V gene is TRBV6-5, the J gene TRBJ1-1; possible D gene TRBD1, 6 bases. Germline CDR1 MNHEY, CDR2 SVGAGI. This CDR3 region has 15 residues. Trimming took 0 bases from V and 1 from J, leaving 9 bases between them. For the CDR3, the DNA is TGTGCCAGCAGTTACTCGGGGACACCGAACACTGAAGCTTTCTTT. Protein: CASSYSGTPNTEAFF.

V is TRBV13 and J is TRBJ2-3; 8 positions match TRBD2. The CDR3 totals 16 residues. Germline V gives CDR1 PRHDT, CDR2 FYEKMQ (reference sequence). The V segment lost 4 bases and the J segment 5 bases; nucleotides outside the gene matches: 11. The CDR3 nucleotides read TGTGCCAGCAGCTCCCTAGGCCAGCGGGGGCTAGATACGCAGTATTTT. Protein: CASSSLGQRGLDTQYF. Filled out from reference TRBV13 and TRBJ2-3, the complete variable domain reads AAGVIQSPRHLIKEKRETATLKCYPIPRHDTVYWYQQGPGQDPQFLISFYEKMQSDKGSIPDRFSAQQFSDYHSELNMSSLELGDSALYFCASSSLGQRGLDTQYFGPGTRLTVL.

The rearrangement uses TRBV5-4 and TRBJ2-1; D gene ambiguous. The ends were cut back, 0 bases at V and 0 bases at J, with 13 bases in the middle. Germline V CDR1 and CDR2: SGHNT, YYREEE (reference sequence). The CDR3 extends over 17 amino acids. CDR3 sequence (DNA): TGTGCCAGCAGCTTGGCGGCAGGCACAAGCTCCTACAATGAGCAGTTCTTC. It encodes CASSLAAGTSSYNEQFF.

This clone was detected only a few times. This chain links TRBV4-1 with TRBJ2-6; the D gene is possibly TRBD1 (6 bases). The V gene lost 1 base and the J gene lost 0 bases, with 16 bases spanning the gap. Germline V gene data show CDR1 as MGHRA and CDR2 as YSYEKL. CDR3 size: 19 residues. CDR3 region: CASSQVGTQPLSGANVLTF. CDR3 coding DNA: TGCGCCAGCAGCCAAGTGGGGACACAGCCCCTCTCTGGGGCCAACGTCCTGACTTTC.

This clone was found a few times. This chain links TRBV19 with TRBJ2-1; D may be TRBD1 (5 bases). Trimming cost V 7 bases and J 0 bases, with 13 bases left between them. Germline-derived CDR1 and CDR2 are LNHDA and SQIVND (reference sequence). CDR3 size: 15 residues. CDR3: CASTNQGNSYNEQFF. CDR3 DNA: TGTGCCAGTACCAACCAGGGTAACTCCTACAATGAGCAGTTCTTC.

This clone has more than one count but fewer than ten. The rearrangement links TRBV30 to TRBJ2-3; D remains ambiguous. The CDR3 extends over 13 amino acids. Trimming stripped 1 base from V and 0 bases from J, with 5 bases between. Germline-derived CDR1 and CDR2 are GTSNPN and SVGIG (reference sequence). Written as DNA, the CDR3 is TGTGCCTGGAGTGGGGGTAGCACAGATACGCAGTATTTT. Translating gives CAWSGGSTDTQYF.

The chain uses TRBV27 and TRBJ2-3, with 7 bases aligning to TRBD1. The CDR3 loop spans 15 amino acids. CDR1 and CDR2 (germline): MNHEY, SMNVEV (reference sequence). The V and J ends lost 5 bases and 5 bases, in that order; junction bases with no gene match: 10. The CDR3 loop is CASSHRQGGGDTQYF. The DNA of the CDR3 is TGTGCCAGCAGTCACCGACAGGGTGGGGGAGATACGCAGTATTTT.